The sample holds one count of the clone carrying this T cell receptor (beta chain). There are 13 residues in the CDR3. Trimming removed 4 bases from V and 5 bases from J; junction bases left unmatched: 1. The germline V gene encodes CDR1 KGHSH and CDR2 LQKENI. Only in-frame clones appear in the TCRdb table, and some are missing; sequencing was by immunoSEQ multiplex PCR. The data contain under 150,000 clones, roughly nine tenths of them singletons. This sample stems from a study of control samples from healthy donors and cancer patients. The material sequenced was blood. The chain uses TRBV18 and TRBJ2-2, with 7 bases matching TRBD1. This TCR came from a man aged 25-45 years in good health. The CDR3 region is CASSQGQTGELFF. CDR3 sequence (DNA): TGTGCCAGCTCACAGGGACAGACCGGGGAGCTGTTTTTT.